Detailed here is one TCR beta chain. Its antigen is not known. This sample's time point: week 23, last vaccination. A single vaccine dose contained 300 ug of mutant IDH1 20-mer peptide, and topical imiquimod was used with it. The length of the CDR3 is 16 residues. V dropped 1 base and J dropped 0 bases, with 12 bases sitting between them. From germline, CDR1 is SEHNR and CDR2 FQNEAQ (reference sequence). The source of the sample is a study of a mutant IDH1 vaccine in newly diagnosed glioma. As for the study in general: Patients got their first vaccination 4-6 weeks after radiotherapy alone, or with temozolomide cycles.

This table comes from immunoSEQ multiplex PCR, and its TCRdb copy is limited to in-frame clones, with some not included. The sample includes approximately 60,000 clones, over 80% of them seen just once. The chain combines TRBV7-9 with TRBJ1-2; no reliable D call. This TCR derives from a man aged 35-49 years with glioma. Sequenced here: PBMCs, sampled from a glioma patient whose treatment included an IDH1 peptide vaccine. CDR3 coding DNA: TGTGCCAGCAGCTTAGTTTCCGGAGACGCTAACTATGGCTACACCTTC. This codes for CASSLVSGDANYGYTF.